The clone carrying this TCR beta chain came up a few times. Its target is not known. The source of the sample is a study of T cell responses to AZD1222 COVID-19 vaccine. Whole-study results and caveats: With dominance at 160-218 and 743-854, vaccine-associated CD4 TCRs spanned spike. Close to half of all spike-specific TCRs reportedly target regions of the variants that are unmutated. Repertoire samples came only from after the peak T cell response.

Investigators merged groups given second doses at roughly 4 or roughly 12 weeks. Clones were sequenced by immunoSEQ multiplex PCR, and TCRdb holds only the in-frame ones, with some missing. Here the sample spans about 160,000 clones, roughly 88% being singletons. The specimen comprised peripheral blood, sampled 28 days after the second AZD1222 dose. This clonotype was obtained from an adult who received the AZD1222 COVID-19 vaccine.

CDR3 DNA: TGTGCCAGCAGACGGCAGGGGGAAGGGCCCTACGAGCAGTACTTC. This translates into CASRRQGEGPYEQYF. The rearrangement joins TRBV6-1 to TRBJ2-7; 7 nucleotides agree with TRBD1. This CDR3 has 15 residues. V dropped 6 bases and J dropped 2; count of bases not matched to a gene: 10. Germline V gene sequence: CDR1 MNHNS, CDR2 SASEGT.